Sequencing of this T cell receptor beta chain was carried out in a study of PD-1 blockade in classical Hodgkin lymphoma. The repertoire was sequenced with immunoSEQ multiplex PCR; TCRdb's copy has only in-frame clones and lacks some. The data show about 21,000 clones, 85% to 90% seen once. CDR3 length: 13 residues. V lost 3 bases and J 5 bases, leaving 11 bases between the germline ends. The germline V gene encodes CDR1 GTSNPN and CDR2 SVGIG (reference sequence). Regarding time point: cycle 4 day 1 (C4D1), after five to seven weeks of nivolumab. Each patient relapsed following autologous stem cell transplantation, and prior brentuximab vedotin exposure differed.

The material sequenced was peripheral blood mononuclear cells (PBMCs), taken before the fourth cycle of nivolumab. The sequence was obtained from a human donor with classical Hodgkin lymphoma. The genes are TRBV30 and TRBJ1-5; the D gene is possibly TRBD1 (5 bases). CDR3 sequence (DNA): TGTGCCTGGAGGGGACCCGCCGATCAGCCCCAGCATTTT. This translates into CAWRGPADQPQHF.